This is a list of T cell receptor beta chains from one sample in a study of T-cell reconstitution after alpha-beta-depleted transplantation in children. In TCRdb, the PCR reads were re-called with MiXCR into one record per CDR3 protein. The sample consists of about 980,000 distinct CDR3 sequences, 25% to 30% of them appearing once. This material consisted of PBMCs, mostly from graft donor cells, taken 360 days after TCRalphabeta/CD19-depleted stem cell transplant. The source is a boy under two years old who had a stem cell transplant for SCID, so the T cells may come from the graft donor. The CDR3 runs from the conserved cysteine through the conserved F or W. D genes are given only for firm matches. Expanded clones get a size class; other rows say once, few or many, or leave the size out.

d_call	v_call	clone_size	j_call	cdr3_nt	cdr3_aa
TRBD1	TRBV4-1	few	TRBJ2-7	TGCGCCAGCAGCCAAGATAACAGGGGGACCTACGAGCAGTACTTC	CASSQDNRGTYEQYF
NA	TRBV7-9	many	TRBJ1-2	TGTGCCAGCAGCTTAGGTGCCCCGTGGAGGACCTTC	CASSLGAPWRTF
TRBD2	TRBV7-3	NA	TRBJ2-3	TGTGCCAGCAGCACCAGCGGGGGGCCTTTAGATACGCAGTATTTT	CASSTSGGPLDTQYF
TRBD1	TRBV5-1	NA	TRBJ2-1	TGCGCCAGCAGCTTCTACCGCGACAGGGCAGCCTACAATGAGCAGTTCTTC	CASSFYRDRAAYNEQFF
NA	TRBV24-1	NA	TRBJ1-1	TGTGCCACCAGTGATTTCGTCGTGCACGGAAACACTGAAGCTTTCTTT	CATSDFVVHGNTEAFF
TRBD2	TRBV9	NA	TRBJ2-3	TGTGCCAGCAGCCCCGCACGGGCCGGGGGGGCTGGGGATACGCAGTATTTT	CASSPARAGGAGDTQYF
NA	TRBV19	few	TRBJ2-3	TGTGCCAGCTCATCGGGGGCGCGGGACACAGATACGCAGTATTTT	CASSSGARDTDTQYF
NA	TRBV28	NA	TRBJ1-1	TGTGCCAGCAGCCCAGTGTGGGGTGAAGCTTTCTTT	CASSPVWGEAFF
TRBD1	TRBV20-1	NA	TRBJ2-7	TGCAGTGCTAAACCCAATCCGGGACAGTTGGACGAGCAGTACTTC	CSAKPNPGQLDEQYF
NA	TRBV21-1	few	TRBJ2-1	TGTGCCAGCAGCAAAGCGCAGCGGAACAGCTATAGGAATGAGCAGTTCTTC	CASSKAQRNSYRNEQFF
NA	TRBV30	NA	TRBJ1-5	TGTGCCTGGAGTGATATCAGGGGCCAGCCCCAGCATTTT	CAWSDIRGQPQHF
NA	TRBV6-5	few	TRBJ1-4	TGTGCCAGCAGTTACTCAGGAGGAACTAATGAAAAACTGTTTTTT	CASSYSGGTNEKLFF
TRBD1	TRBV11-2	NA	TRBJ2-1	TGTGCCAGCAGCTTCCCCGGAATACCGGACAGGGGATACGATGAGCAGTTCTTC	CASSFPGIPDRGYDEQFF
NA	TRBV2	few	TRBJ2-1	TGTGCCAGCAGTGTATCCGGGGCGAGGCGGGATGAGCAGTTCTTC	CASSVSGARRDEQFF
NA	TRBV5-6	few	TRBJ2-2	TGTGCCAGCAGCTCTGGGATGAGAGGAGGCGGGGAGCTGTTTTTT	CASSSGMRGGGELFF
TRBD2	TRBV6-5	NA	TRBJ2-7	TGTGCCAGCAGTTACAACGGGAGGGACCCCTACGAGCAGTACTTC	CASSYNGRDPYEQYF
NA	TRBV5-1	NA	TRBJ2-7	TGCGCCAGCAGCTGGACAGAGAGCCTTTACGAGCAGTACTTC	CASSWTESLYEQYF
NA	TRBV6-5	few	TRBJ2-1	TGTGCCAGCAGTTACGACCGGCCGGGGTACAATGAGCAGTTCTTC	CASSYDRPGYNEQFF
TRBD2	TRBV7-8	NA	TRBJ2-3	TGTGCCAGCAGCTTCCATCAGCGGGGGGGCCTGGCAGATACGCAGTATTTT	CASSFHQRGGLADTQYF
TRBD2	TRBV7-9	NA	TRBJ2-7	TGTGCCAGCAGCTGGGGACTAGCGGGGGACTCCTACGAGCAGTACTTC	CASSWGLAGDSYEQYF
TRBD1	TRBV20-1	NA	TRBJ2-3	TGCAGTGCTGATCCGCTCCCGGACAGGGACACAGATACGCAGTATTTT	CSADPLPDRDTDTQYF
NA	TRBV5-1	many	TRBJ1-1	TGTGCCAGCAGTTTGGAGGGGAACACTGAAGCTTTCTTT	CASSLEGNTEAFF
TRBD2	TRBV18	NA	TRBJ2-5	TGTGCCAGCTCACCGGAGAGCGGGGGGGACTTCTCGGGGACCCAGTACTTC	CASSPESGGDFSGTQYF
TRBD1	TRBV7-6	NA	TRBJ2-7	TGTGCCAGCAGCCGCCGACAGGGGGAGAGCTACGAGCAGTACTTC	CASSRRQGESYEQYF
NA	TRBV5-1	few	TRBJ1-1	TGCGCCAGCAGCTTCCGCGGGGAGGTGAACACTGAAGCTTTCTTT	CASSFRGEVNTEAFF
NA	TRBV20-1	few	TRBJ1-5	TGCAGTGCGGGAGGGCCCGGAGGAGAGCCCCAGCATTTT	CSAGGPGGEPQHF
NA	TRBV12-3/TRBV12-4	few	TRBJ1-5	TGTGCCAGCAGTTTAAGTCGGGGGGGGAGGCAGCCCCAGCATTTT	CASSLSRGGRQPQHF
NA	TRBV2	few	TRBJ2-2	TGTGCCAGGTCCGGACTCCCGGTGGAGCTGTTTTTT	CARSGLPVELFF
NA	TRBV20-1	few	TRBJ1-1	TGCAGTGCTAGAAGAGGGAAAGGGGTGACGAACACTGAAGCTTTCTTT	CSARRGKGVTNTEAFF
NA	TRBV12-3/TRBV12-4	NA	TRBJ2-7	TGTGCCAGCAGTTGGGGCTGGGTGGCGGGCGAGCACTACTTC	CASSWGWVAGEHYF
NA	TRBV24-1	NA	TRBJ2-1	TGTGCCACCAGTGATTTCCCAGGGAGTGAGCAGTTCTTC	CATSDFPGSEQFF
NA	TRBV27	NA	TRBJ2-2	TGTGCCAGCAGTCACCGCAGGTCTTTGAATGCCGGGGAGCTGTTTTTT	CASSHRRSLNAGELFF
TRBD2	TRBV20-1	NA	TRBJ2-7	TGCAGTGCCCCCGGGACTACGGGTCTAGGCGAGCAGTACTTC	CSAPGTTGLGEQYF
NA	TRBV2	NA	TRBJ1-4	TGTGCCAGCAGTTTAAATACGAGGGGTGAAAAACTGTTTTTT	CASSLNTRGEKLFF
NA	TRBV7-2	NA	TRBJ2-7	TGTGCCAGCAGCTTACAACAACCCTACGAGCAGTACTTC	CASSLQQPYEQYF
TRBD1	TRBV4-1	NA	TRBJ2-1	TGCGCCAGCAGCCAAGGGGACAGGGGCCGGTACAATGAGCAGTTCTTC	CASSQGDRGRYNEQFF
TRBD2	TRBV27	NA	TRBJ2-6	TGTGCCAGCAGTCTCCAGCTAGCGGGGGGGTCTGGGGCCAACGTCCTGACTTTC	CASSLQLAGGSGANVLTF